A single sample gave rise to the 28 T cell receptor beta chains below, sequenced in a study of regulatory T cells in long-lasting Graves disease. Combining iRepertoire HTBI primers with Arm-PCR of CDR3 regions, the authors built TCR beta libraries. One entry per CDR3 protein results from TCRdb running MiXCR on the multiplex PCR reads. The sample lists 400,000 to 550,000 distinct CDR3 sequences, 15% to 20% occurring once. Time point specified: newly diagnosed GD, antithyroid drugs for less than 3 months. The TCR library used RNA extracted from PBMCs. This sample was also put to use in a study of T cells in Graves' hyperthyroidism and ophthalmopathy.

This material consisted of peripheral blood mononuclear cells (PBMCs), taken at new diagnosis, from a patient treated with antithyroid drugs. Receptors originate from a woman aged 30 to 39 with Graves disease.

The chain has TRBV19 and TRBJ2-2; D is unresolved. CDR1 LNHDA and CDR2 SQIVND come from the germline V gene (reference sequence). This CDR3 region has 15 residues. With 7 bases removed from V and 2 bases from J, the gap between germline ends came to 14 bases. CDR3 residues: CASTPPADNTGELFF. CDR3 coding DNA: TGTGCCAGTACCCCCCCGGCGGATAACACCGGGGAGCTGTTTTTT.

This clonotype showed up many times. The chain joins TRBV28 to TRBJ2-7; TRBD2 matches 11 bases. Germline-derived CDR1 and CDR2 are MDHEN and SYDVKM. V shed 3 bases and J 4 bases; nucleotides not matched to a gene: 8. The length of the CDR3 is 16 residues. The CDR3: CASSLGELAGGYEQYF. The CDR3 region has the DNA TGTGCCAGCAGTTTGGGGGAGCTAGCGGGAGGTTACGAGCAGTACTTC.

This clonotype was seen many times. The chain carries TRBV20-1 and TRBJ2-7; 8 bases are shared with TRBD2. Germline V gene lookup returns CDR1 DFQATT and CDR2 SNEGSKA (reference sequence). Trimming cost V 1 base and J 4 bases; bases outside gene matches: 15. This CDR3 spans 17 amino acids. This chain's CDR3 is CSARGQRGRQIIYEQYF. The DNA for the CDR3 is TGCAGTGCTAGAGGTCAGCGGGGGAGACAGATAATTTACGAGCAGTACTTC.

This clonotype showed up many times. This chain links TRBV29-1 with TRBJ2-5, with 10 bases aligning to TRBD2. Germline lookup yields CDR1 SQVTM and CDR2 ANQGSEA. This CDR3 has 14 amino acids. V lost 2 bases to trimming and J lost 5 bases; unmatched junction nucleotides: 5. The chain's CDR3 is CSVELSGRAETQYF. CDR3 coding DNA: TGCAGCGTTGAATTGAGCGGGAGGGCTGAGACCCAGTACTTC.

The V and J genes are TRBV7-2 and TRBJ2-3; the D is unclear. CDR3 length: 14 amino acids. Germline values: CDR1 SGHTA, CDR2 FQGNSA. The V end lost 4 bases, the J end lost 0 bases, and 8 bases lay between the germline ends. This chain's CDR3 is CASSWKTSTDTQYF. CDR3 DNA sequence: TGTGCCAGCAGCTGGAAGACTAGCACAGATACGCAGTATTTT.

This clonotype was recorded at least ten times. The V and J genes are TRBV2 and TRBJ1-2, with D tentatively TRBD1 (5 bases). V was pared by 3 bases and J by 4 bases, with 15 bases between. CDR3 length: 15 residues. Germline CDR1 reads SNHLY; CDR2 reads FYNNEI. The CDR3 reads CASSDPPDISYGYTF. CDR3 coding DNA: TGTGCCAGCAGTGACCCCCCGGACATCAGCTATGGCTACACCTTC.

This clonotype has at least ten counts. The gene calls are TRBV14 and TRBJ2-1; no reliable D call. CDR3 length equals 12 residues. The V and J ends lost 0 bases and 11 bases respectively, with 8 bases between them. Germline CDR1 and CDR2: SGHDN and FVKESK. This chain's CDR3 is CASSQEGWKQFF. Written as DNA, the CDR3 is TGTGCCAGCAGCCAAGAAGGGTGGAAGCAGTTCTTC.

This clonotype was counted ten times or more. The germline gene is not matched at one end of the junction; a read error may be the cause. This rearrangement joins TRBV7-7 to TRBJ2-1, with D hard to call. The CDR3 is made up of 13 amino acids. Germline values: CDR1 SSHAT, CDR2 FNYEAQ (reference sequence). This CDR3 is CASSLEVANEQFF. The CDR3 nucleotides are TGTGCTAGCAGCTTAGAAGTAGCAAATGAGCAGTTCTTC.

This clonotype showed up many times. The chain carries TRBV28 and TRBJ2-7; 8 positions match TRBD1. With 4 bases clipped from V and 0 bases from J, the junction kept 8 bases outside the gene matches. The CDR3 is made up of 16 amino acids. CDR1 is MDHEN and CDR2 is SYDVKM in the germline V gene. Written as DNA, the CDR3 is TGTGCCAGCAGTTACAAATGGGGACAGGTCTCCTACGAGCAGTACTTC. This encodes CASSYKWGQVSYEQYF.

Ten or more counts support this clonotype. This chain uses TRBV12-3 or TRBV12-4 with TRBJ1-1, with D unresolved. Deletions cut 7 bases from V and 2 bases from J, with 14 bases between. The CDR3 covers 14 residues. CDR3 loop: CASILPAGNTEAFF. The CDR3 coding sequence is TGTGCCAGCATACTTCCGGCGGGCAACACTGAAGCTTTCTTT.

Concerning this clonotype itself: A much bigger clone sits one base away, suggesting this may be a read error. V is TRBV5-1 and J is TRBJ1-2; 9 bases line up with TRBD1. Germline CDR1 SGHRS, CDR2 YFSETQ. The CDR3 runs to 15 residues. DNA of the CDR3: TGCGCCTGCAGCTGGGGAGCCGACAGGGGGTATGGCTACACCTTC. Its protein is CACSWGADRGYGYTF.

This clonotype was observed many times. The chain has TRBV12-3 or TRBV12-4 and TRBJ2-5; 15 bases map to TRBD2. V shed 1 base and J 2 bases; nucleotides not matched to a gene: 5. This CDR3 has 18 residues. CDR3 protein: CASSLVPGLAGGQETQYF. In DNA, the CDR3 is TGTGCCAGCAGTTTAGTCCCCGGACTAGCGGGAGGGCAAGAGACCCAGTACTTC.

Ten or more counts support this clonotype. The chain couples TRBV18 to TRBJ2-1; weak D call: TRBD2 (6 bases). This CDR3 spans 16 amino acids. With 4 bases removed from V and 6 bases from J, the gap between germline ends came to 19 bases. Germline V gene sequence: CDR1 KGHSH, CDR2 LQKENI. DNA for the CDR3: TGTGCCAGCTCACTCGTTGCGGGACTCTCCGGCAATGAGCAGTTCTTC. Protein: CASSLVAGLSGNEQFF.

The table lists this clonotype with a few counts. This chain uses TRBV28 with TRBJ2-1; TRBD1 might be the D (5 bases). CDR1 is MDHEN, CDR2 SYDVKM, per germline. The V end lost 1 base, the J end lost 5 bases, and 21 bases lay between the germline ends. CDR3 length: 18 amino acids. The CDR3 spells CASSLFQKGNRLDNEQFF. The CDR3 DNA follows: TGTGCCAGCAGTTTATTCCAAAAGGGTAACAGGTTGGACAATGAGCAGTTCTTC.

The V and J genes are TRBV7-9 and TRBJ2-3; 8 nucleotides line up with TRBD2. V shed 5 bases, J shed 4 bases, and the junction held 8 bases outside the gene matches. The CDR3 has 15 residues. Germline assignment: CDR1 SEHNR and CDR2 FQNEAQ (reference sequence). This chain's CDR3 is CASSPPGLDADTQYF. CDR3 nucleotides: TGTGCCAGCAGCCCTCCGGGACTAGACGCAGATACGCAGTATTTT.

This clonotype was found many times. The CDR3 reads CSRNEENYGYTF. The DNA for the CDR3 is TGCAGTAGAAACGAGGAAAACTATGGCTACACCTTC. J is TRBJ1-2 and V is TRBV20-1; D gene uncertain. Germline lookup yields CDR1 DFQATT and CDR2 SNEGSKA (reference sequence). This CDR3 spans 12 amino acids. With 8 bases removed from V and 2 bases from J, the gap between germline ends came to 12 bases.

This clonotype was observed a few times. The chain combines TRBV20-1 with TRBJ2-1; 7 bases align to TRBD2. The CDR3 loop spans 14 amino acids. Germline V lookup: CDR1 DFQATT, CDR2 SNEGSKA (reference sequence). V lost 5 bases, J lost 4 bases, and 8 bases stayed unmatched. The CDR3 sequence: CSAGSSGDYNEQFF. The CDR3 DNA reads TGCAGTGCTGGCTCTAGCGGTGATTACAATGAGCAGTTCTTC.

The gene calls are TRBV18 and TRBJ1-5; 7 bases fit TRBD1. Germline values: CDR1 KGHSH, CDR2 LQKENI. The length of the CDR3 is 16 residues. V dropped 3 bases and J dropped 4; count of bases not matched to a gene: 9. Written as DNA, the CDR3 is TGTGCCAGCTCACCCGTTACAGGGGTTCCTAATCAGCCCCAGCATTTT. Translated, it gives CASSPVTGVPNQPQHF.

This clonotype was found many times. This chain links TRBV30 with TRBJ2-7; tentatively, D is TRBD2 (6 bases). V was shortened by 7 bases and J by 2 bases, with 15 bases between the two germline ends. Germline CDR1 GTSNPN, CDR2 SVGIG (reference sequence). The CDR3 sequence is 13 residues long. The CDR3 DNA sequence: TGTGCCTCCGATCTGGGGGGAACCTACGAGCAGTACTTC. Protein sequence: CASDLGGTYEQYF.

The chain links TRBV7-2 to TRBJ2-5; D may be TRBD1 (5 bases). V lost 5 bases and J lost 4, with 17 bases in between. The CDR3 extends over 15 amino acids. Germline V lookup: CDR1 SGHTA, CDR2 FQGNSA. CDR3 coding DNA: TGTGCCAGCAGCCGCCCATCAGGGAATGCAGAGACCCAGTACTTC. Translation: CASSRPSGNAETQYF.

This clonotype was recorded many times. This chain connects TRBV2 to TRBJ2-7; maybe TRBD2 (5 bases). Per germline, CDR1 SNHLY and CDR2 FYNNEI. The V gene lost 8 bases and the J gene lost 4 bases, with 21 bases spanning the gap. The CDR3 is 15 amino acids. The CDR3 region has the DNA TGTGCCAGCCACCCGGGCCTAGCCCAAGTTTACGAGCAGTACTTC. Amino acid sequence: CASHPGLAQVYEQYF.

The CDR3 here is CASSQVSWQDEQYF. Here the CDR3 DNA reads TGTGCCAGCAGCCAAGTTTCATGGCAAGACGAGCAGTACTTC. The chain uses TRBV14 and TRBJ2-7; D remains unclear. Trimming took 1 base from V and 5 from J, leaving 12 bases between them. The CDR3 is 14 residues long. The V gene's germline CDR1 is SGHDN and CDR2 FVKESK.

This clonotype was found many times. J is TRBJ2-7 and V is TRBV12-3 or TRBV12-4; no clear D gene. The CDR3 runs 14 residues. V was clipped by 1 base and J by 5 bases, with 12 bases between them. The CDR3 reads CASSLGLGVHEQYF. Written as DNA, the CDR3 is TGTGCCAGCAGTTTAGGCCTAGGTGTCCACGAGCAGTACTTC.

The chain joins TRBV24-1 to TRBJ2-1; D remains unclear. This CDR3 has 15 amino acids. Germline CDR1 KGHDR, CDR2 SFDVKD. V gave up 1 base and J gave up 0 bases, with 6 bases separating them. The DNA of the CDR3 is TGTGCCACCAGTGATTTATCGAGCTCCTACAATGAGCAGTTCTTC. It is translated as CATSDLSSSYNEQFF.

Ten or more counts support this clonotype. V gene TRBV18 combines with J gene TRBJ1-2; a possible D gene is TRBD1 (6 bases). V was pared by 3 bases and J by 5 bases, with 16 bases between. CDR1 KGHSH and CDR2 LQKENI come from the germline V gene. This CDR3 is built from 15 residues. The CDR3 loop reads CASSPAGGRQYGYTF. Written as DNA, the CDR3 is TGTGCCAGCTCACCGGCGGGGGGCCGGCAGTATGGCTACACCTTC.

Notes on this clonotype: This may arise from a read error, as a much more abundant clone is one base away. The V and J genes are TRBV12-3 or TRBV12-4 and TRBJ2-4; D call uncertain. The J call may be faulty, since TRBJ2-1 better matches the DNA end. This CDR3 spans 13 amino acids. The CDR3 nucleotides are TGTGCCAGCAGTTTTCTCACGCCGGAGACCCAGTTCTTC. It specifies CASSFLTPETQFF.

This clonotype was recorded at least ten times. CDR3 residues: CASSLFAGSSYEQYF. The CDR3 bases are TGTGCCAGCAGCTTATTTGCGGGAAGCTCCTACGAGCAGTACTTC. The chain uses TRBV7-8 and TRBJ2-7; D may be TRBD2 (6 bases). The CDR3 is 15 amino acids. V shed 2 bases and J shed 0 bases, with 11 bases lying between them. Germline V gives CDR1 SGHVS, CDR2 FQNEAQ.

At least ten counts were recorded for this clonotype. This sequence joins TRBV2 and TRBJ2-3; no definite D call. Looked up from germline, CDR1 is SNHLY and CDR2 is FYNNEI. CDR3 length: 13 amino acids. The V end lost 5 bases, the J end lost 5 bases, and 11 bases lay between the germline ends. The CDR3 is CASSREMEDTQYF. CDR3 in DNA: TGTGCCAGCAGTAGAGAGATGGAAGATACGCAGTATTTT.